The entry below gives a single TCR beta chain sequence along with its context. This clonotype was picked up a small number of times. Which antigen it targets is not known. Nothing much larger sits one base from this clone, and base qualities are not available. This entry belongs to a study of CD8 T cells in ankylosing spondylitis (dated by TCRdb to 2016 to 2017). Study-level background: The study profiled T cell receptor beta repertoires in healthy donors and ankylosing spondylitis patients to find disease-linked TCR variants. The whole study cohort included 85 to 120 healthy donors and roughly 24 ankylosing spondylitis patients. Peripheral blood samples were taken, and synovial fluid was additionally collected from ankylosing spondylitis patients.

The listed sequencing device is Illumina HiSeq 2500. Quantitative 5'-RACE with molecular barcodes was the method used to prepare the TCR beta libraries. On the study's bioinformatics: Disease-linked TCR variants were identified with a new computational method built on a probabilistic model of VDJ rearrangement. TCRdb trimmed public reads at Q25 via fastp, called clones via MiXCR and kept in-frame beta chains. Merged by CDR3 protein, the rows form single entries marked with the most common genes and DNA. V and J calls and clone size were set by TCRdb, not the authors. The sample records a few hundred thousand distinct CDR3 sequences, 20% of which are singletons. The ten largest clones capture roughly 13% of the sample. Trimming takes 1 base from V and 3 bases from J, and the germline ends sit 17 bases apart. The CDR3 spans 16 residues, from the cysteine through the phenylalanine. Only CDR3 DNA is held: 48 bases, read in frame from base 1. Per the germline V gene, SGHRS is the CDR1 and YFSETQ is the CDR2.

What the work shows at the level of the full study, not this receptor alone: Significant enrichment of the disease-linked clones was reported in matched synovial fluid samples from ankylosing spondylitis patients. A TCR beta motif made up of seven or eight highly homologous amino acid variants appeared to be characteristic of blood from ankylosing spondylitis patients. Some of the motif variants had been reported before in the synovial fluid and blood of reactive arthritis patients, a finding that suggests common disease-initiation mechanisms. The disease-linked clones had a CD8+ phenotype and were found at relatively low frequencies in peripheral blood.

Sample: blood, either unsorted or a sorted T cell fraction (not recorded which). Recombination linked TRBV5-1 to TRBJ2-7, with the D gene uncertain. The sequence derives from a male donor with ankylosing spondylitis or in good health (not recorded which). The DNA is TGCGCCAGCAGCTTGAATCCCGTTCGGACCCTCTACGAGCAGTACTTC. This is translated as CASSLNPVRTLYEQYF.